The text below deals with one T cell receptor beta chain. The J segment lost 6 bases and the V segment lost 4 bases, leaving 9 bases of the junction unmatched. The germline gives CDR1 MRHNA, CDR2 SNTAGT. This CDR3 spans 15 amino acids. Using immunoSEQ multiplex PCR, the repertoire was profiled, and TCRdb retains in-frame clones only, with some absent. The sample lists approximately 9,000 clones, 65% to 85% seen once, with less than 20% in the top ten. This specimen belongs to a study of T cell changes during pregnancy in multiple sclerosis. The chain uses TRBV6-4 and TRBJ2-3, with 8 bases fitting TRBD2. The sequencing used CD8+ T cells from peripheral blood mononuclear cells, collected in the third trimester of pregnancy. The receptor was isolated from a female donor in good health, enrolled as a control in a pregnancy study. The CDR3 protein is CASSGRAGASDTQYF. CDR3 DNA: TGTGCCAGCAGTGGTCGAGCGGGGGCCTCTGATACGCAGTATTTT.